This T cell receptor beta chain was captured in a study of blood T cells in healthy people across ages. Across the study: About one barcoded beta molecule per two T cells was the capture yield of template switching.

This clonotype was counted a few times. One junction end does not reproduce the germline sequence, and a read error may be involved. Germline lookup yields CDR1 SGHVS and CDR2 FNYEAQ. The CDR3 is 13 residues long. A second about 7 to 11 cycle PCR used barcoded and J-beta primers. Every cDNA molecule carried a tag from a template-switch adaptor bearing 12 random nucleotides. TCRdb ran MiXCR on the 5' RACE reads and lists one entry per CDR3 protein. The table lists about 620,000 distinct CDR3 sequences, about 21% of them singletons. The total RNA that was extracted per sample amounted to at least 5.5 micrograms.

The rearrangement joins TRBV7-6 to TRBJ2-7; the D call may be TRBD1 or TRBD2 (5 bases each). Sequencing input: blood. This sequence was found in a man aged 70-80 years in good health. The CDR3 reads CAGSSGPSYEQYF. The CDR3, as DNA: TGTGCCGGCAGCTCGGGACCAAGCTACGAGCAGTACTTC.